These 28 T cell receptor beta chains were all obtained from the same sample, sequenced in a study of blood T cell repertoires in COVID-19. Assay used: immunoSEQ multiplex PCR; TCRdb lists only in-frame clones, some missing. The profile covers about 210,000 clones, with around 82% appearing a single time and more than 8% taken by the ten largest. The sequenced sample consisted of peripheral blood. All receptors come from a woman between 50 and 59 years old with acute or convalescent COVID-19.

The V and J genes are TRBV19 and TRBJ1-6; 10 nucleotides align to TRBD1. The CDR3 has 15 residues. From germline, CDR1 is LNHDA and CDR2 SQIVND (reference sequence). The V segment lost 5 bases and the J segment 13 bases; nucleotides outside the gene matches: 11. The CDR3 DNA reads TGTGCCAGTAGTGATCCGGGACAGGGGTCGTCCCCCCTCCACTTT. Encoded protein: CASSDPGQGSSPLHF.

The chain links TRBV19 to TRBJ1-2; a weak D match, TRBD1 (5 bases). Deletions cut 6 bases from V and 7 bases from J, with 12 bases between. The CDR3 has 12 amino acids. The V gene's germline CDR1 is LNHDA and CDR2 SQIVND (reference sequence). The CDR3 loop reads CASSPRATGYTF. The CDR3 DNA follows: TGTGCCAGTAGCCCCAGGGCTACTGGCTACACCTTC.

The chain carries TRBV3-1 (or the pseudogene TRBV3-2) and TRBJ1-6; D is perhaps TRBD1 (5 bases). The germline gives CDR1 LGHDT, CDR2 YNNKEL (reference sequence). The CDR3 contains 17 residues. The V end lost 2 bases, the J end lost 8 bases, and 19 bases lay between the germline ends. This CDR3 reads CASSQWTREGEDSPLHF. The DNA of the CDR3 is TGTGCCAGCAGCCAATGGACCCGAGAAGGGGAGGATTCACCCCTCCACTTT.

V and J are TRBV19 and TRBJ2-5; TRBD1 is a possible D gene (6 bases). Germline V gene sequence: CDR1 LNHDA, CDR2 SQIVND (reference sequence). The ends were cut back, 7 bases at V and 5 bases at J, with 14 bases in the middle. This CDR3 comprises 13 residues. The CDR3 nucleotides are TGTGCCAGTAAATTTCAGGGGACGGAGACCCAGTACTTC. This gives the protein CASKFQGTETQYF.

The rearrangement links TRBV5-1 to TRBJ2-3; 16 bases map to TRBD2. The CDR3 extends over 19 amino acids. After removal of 3 bases from V and 1 base from J, the junction contained 8 bases not matched to a gene. Germline CDR1 and CDR2: SGHRS and YFSETQ. CDR3 DNA: TGCGCCAGCAGCTCCGGGACTAGCGGGAGGGCCTTCGGCACAGATACGCAGTATTTT. Amino acids: CASSSGTSGRAFGTDTQYF.

V usage is TRBV9 and J usage is TRBJ1-1; 7 bases are shared with TRBD1. V trimming: 0 bases; J trimming: 1 base; junction bases outside the gene matches: 6. CDR3 length: 16 amino acids. Germline CDR1 and CDR2: SGDLS and YYNGEE. This chain's CDR3 is CASSVGSRGANTEAFF. The CDR3, as DNA: TGTGCCAGCAGCGTAGGGTCCAGGGGGGCGAACACTGAAGCTTTCTTT.

The chain has TRBV5-1 and TRBJ2-2; 7 bases fit TRBD1. CDR1 and CDR2 from the germline V gene are SGHRS and YFSETQ. Trimming at V came to 1 base and at J to 6 bases, leaving 9 bases not matched to a gene. The CDR3 has 16 amino acids. The CDR3 loop is CASSLLPDRPPGELFF. The CDR3 region has the DNA TGCGCCAGCAGCTTGCTCCCGGACAGGCCGCCCGGGGAGCTGTTTTTT.

This clone was observed a single time. The chain is built from TRBV2 and TRBJ2-7, with D perhaps matching TRBD1 (5 bases). Germline V gives CDR1 SNHLY, CDR2 FYNNEI. Trimming took 7 bases from V and 2 from J, leaving 12 bases between them. This CDR3 contains 13 residues. In DNA form, the CDR3 reads TGTGCCAGCAAAGAGGACACTCCCTACGAGCAGTACTTC. Translating it yields CASKEDTPYEQYF.

V is TRBV4-2 and J is TRBJ2-5, with 7 bases that match TRBD2. V gave up 1 base and J gave up 4 bases; unmatched junction bases: 12. This CDR3 is 17 amino acids long. Germline V gene sequence: CDR1 LGHNA, CDR2 YNFKEQ. For the CDR3, the DNA is TGTGCCAGCAGCCAAGTACATAGGCGGGAGTGGGGAGAGACCCAGTACTTC. Translating it yields CASSQVHRREWGETQYF.

This chain connects TRBV28 to TRBJ1-4; tentative D call: TRBD1 (6 bases). V was pared by 3 bases and J by 6 bases, with 14 bases between. Per the germline V gene, CDR1 is MDHEN and CDR2 is SYDVKM. The CDR3 loop spans 15 amino acids. CDR3 loop: CASSFYRTDDEKLFF. The CDR3 coding sequence is TGTGCCAGCAGTTTTTACAGGACAGATGATGAAAAACTGTTTTTT.

This rearrangement joins TRBV19 to TRBJ2-1; 8 nucleotides agree with TRBD2. The CDR3 covers 15 residues. V trimming: 5 bases; J trimming: 0 bases; junction bases outside the gene matches: 3. Per germline, CDR1 LNHDA and CDR2 SQIVND (reference sequence). CDR3 coding DNA: TGTGCCAGTAGTGAAAGCGGGAGCTCCTACAATGAGCAGTTCTTC. The encoded protein is CASSESGSSYNEQFF. Full variable domain (outside the CDR3, taken from reference TRBV19 and TRBJ2-1): DGGITQSPKYLFRKEGQNVTLSCEQNLNHDAMYWYRQDPGQGLRLIYYSQIVNDFQKGDIAEGYSVSREKKESFPLTVTSAQKNPTAFYLCASSESGSSYNEQFFGPGTRLTVL.

The chain is built from TRBV2 and TRBJ2-3; D might be TRBD2 (5 bases). Germline V gene data show CDR1 as SNHLY and CDR2 as FYNNEI. This CDR3 spans 15 amino acids. V was pared by 2 bases and J by 3 bases, with 12 bases between. The CDR3 sequence: CASSEIETGTDTQYF. Here the CDR3 DNA reads TGTGCCAGCAGTGAAATTGAGACGGGGACAGATACGCAGTATTTT.

V usage is TRBV9 and J usage is TRBJ2-1; D might be TRBD1 (5 bases). V lost 0 bases to trimming and J lost 4 bases, with 11 bases between them. Germline assignment: CDR1 SGDLS and CDR2 YYNGEE. The length of the CDR3 is 15 residues. In nucleotides, the CDR3 is TGTGCCAGCAGCGTAGCTCCCGACAGTTACAATGAGCAGTTCTTC. Its protein product is CASSVAPDSYNEQFF.

This chain connects TRBV9 to TRBJ2-5, with a weak D call TRBD1 (7 bases). V lost 0 bases and J lost 4, with 16 bases in between. This CDR3 is 16 amino acids long. CDR1 and CDR2 from the germline V gene are SGDLS and YYNGEE. CDR3: CASSVGISGGGETQYF. The CDR3 DNA sequence: TGTGCCAGCAGCGTAGGAATTTCAGGGGGAGGAGAGACCCAGTACTTC.

This sequence joins TRBV11-2 and TRBJ2-7, with 7 bases aligning to TRBD2. Germline CDR1 reads SGHAT; CDR2 reads FQNNGV. V trimming: 5 bases; J trimming: 4 bases; junction bases outside the gene matches: 11. The CDR3 has 15 amino acids. CDR3 in amino acids: CASSLIPGGRYEQYF. The CDR3 DNA sequence: TGTGCCAGCAGCCTAATACCGGGGGGTAGATACGAGCAGTACTTC.

V gene TRBV18 combines with J gene TRBJ2-7; tentative D call: TRBD1 (6 bases). The CDR3 loop spans 13 amino acids. The V and J ends lost 1 base and 4 bases respectively, with 8 bases between them. The germline CDR1 and CDR2 sequences are KGHSH and LQKENI. CDR3 nucleotides: TGTGCCAGCTCACCACGGCAGGGGTACGAGCAGTACTTC. Translation gives CASSPRQGYEQYF.

The rearrangement joins TRBV3-1 (or the pseudogene TRBV3-2) to TRBJ2-1, with TRBD2 matching over 8 bases. Trimming cost V 0 bases and J 8 bases; bases outside gene matches: 9. Germline CDR1 reads LGHDT; CDR2 reads YNNKEL (reference sequence). This CDR3 has 16 residues. DNA of the CDR3: TGTGCCAGCAGCCAAGAGTGGCAGCGGGAGACGTATGAGCAGTTCTTC. This sequence encodes CASSQEWQRETYEQFF.

The chain combines TRBV2 with TRBJ2-2, with 12 bases identical to TRBD2. This CDR3 has 17 amino acids. Germline CDR1 reads SNHLY; CDR2 reads FYNNEI. V gave up 8 bases and J gave up 3 bases; unmatched junction bases: 10. CDR3 loop: CASDPVGLAGYTGELFF. The CDR3 DNA is TGTGCCAGCGACCCGGTGGGACTAGCGGGTTACACCGGGGAGCTGTTTTTT.

This sequence joins TRBV24-1 and TRBJ2-2, with 7 positions matching TRBD2. In germline, CDR1 is KGHDR, CDR2 SFDVKD. After removal of 7 bases from V and 5 bases from J, the junction contained 6 bases not matched to a gene. The CDR3 is 14 amino acids. CDR3 DNA: TGTGCCACCAGAGGGACGGGGGGAACCGGGGAGCTGTTTTTT. Translation: CATRGTGGTGELFF.

The chain joins TRBV6-5 to TRBJ1-2; 8 positions match TRBD1. The J segment lost 6 bases and the V segment lost 6 bases, leaving 9 bases of the junction unmatched. The CDR3 runs 14 residues. The V gene's germline CDR1 is MNHEY and CDR2 SVGAGI. DNA for the CDR3: TGTGCCAGCAGGCGCGCAGGGGGCGCGAATGGCTACACCTTC. Translated: CASRRAGGANGYTF.

This clone has only a few counts. CDR3 bases: TGCGCCAGCCAACTAAAAAGCGGGGCCAGCTCCTACAATGAGCAGTTCTTC. It is translated as CASQLKSGASSYNEQFF. The gene calls are TRBV5-1 and TRBJ2-1, with 7 nucleotides matching TRBD2. Germline CDR1 SGHRS, CDR2 YFSETQ. The CDR3 totals 17 residues. With 7 bases clipped from V and 0 bases from J, the junction kept 13 bases outside the gene matches.

The gene calls are TRBV25-1 and TRBJ2-3, with a weak D call TRBD1 (5 bases). V lost 0 bases to trimming and J lost 5 bases, with 12 bases between them. The CDR3 loop spans 15 amino acids. CDR1 is MGHDK, CDR2 SYGVNS, per germline. The CDR3 protein is CASSEYFRDGDTQYF. DNA for the CDR3: TGTGCCAGCAGTGAATATTTCAGGGATGGAGATACGCAGTATTTT.

The chain uses TRBV12-3 or TRBV12-4 and TRBJ2-5, with D possibly TRBD1 on 5 matching bases. Trimming took 7 bases from V and 4 from J, leaving 13 bases between them. This CDR3 has 13 amino acids. The CDR3 bases are TGTGCCAGCACCATAACAGGTTTAGAGACCCAGTACTTC. Translation gives CASTITGLETQYF.

The chain is built from TRBV1 and TRBJ2-1; no check of the table's D call, TRBD2, against the DNA was made. TRBV1 is designated a pseudogene. The CDR3 totals 17 residues. Written as DNA, the CDR3 is TGCACCAGCAGCCAACAGGACGGGAGGGCCTCCTACAATGAGCAGTTCTTC. Protein: CTSSQQDGRASYNEQFF.

The CDR3 here is CASSAGTGVMNTGELFF. In DNA, the CDR3 is TGTGCCAGTAGTGCCGGGACAGGAGTCATGAACACCGGGGAGCTGTTTTTT. The chain recombines TRBV19 with TRBJ2-2, with 8 bases fitting TRBD1. This CDR3 is built from 17 residues. The V gene's germline CDR1 is LNHDA and CDR2 SQIVND (reference sequence). Trimming took 5 bases from V and 1 from J; bases not matched to a gene: 9.

The CDR3: CASSQGPGSGNEQFF. The CDR3 DNA reads as TGTGCCAGCAGCCAAGGACCAGGGTCGGGCAATGAGCAGTTCTTC. The J gene is TRBJ2-1, the V gene TRBV3-1 (or the pseudogene TRBV3-2); weak D call: TRBD1 (5 bases). Between the trimmed V and J ends, which lost 1 base and 6 bases, there was a span of 13 bases. This CDR3 comprises 15 residues. The germline CDR1 and CDR2 sequences are LGHDT and YNNKEL (reference sequence).

The V and J genes are TRBV27 and TRBJ1-2, with no clear D. Trimming took off 3 bases at V and 5 bases at J, with 10 bases between the two ends. CDR3 size: 13 residues. CDR1 is MNHEY, CDR2 SMNVEV, per germline (reference sequence). The DNA for the CDR3 is TGTGCCAGCAGTTTTGCGTCATCTTATGGCTACACCTTC. This sequence encodes CASSFASSYGYTF.

This chain uses TRBV20-1 with TRBJ2-5, with D possibly matching TRBD2 (6 bases). This CDR3 has 15 residues. V was shortened by 3 bases and J by 2 bases, with 16 bases between the two germline ends. Germline assignment: CDR1 DFQATT and CDR2 SNEGSKA (reference sequence). The CDR3 is CSASKNAGGQETQYF. The CDR3 bases are TGCAGTGCTAGTAAAAACGCCGGGGGACAAGAGACCCAGTACTTC.